The 24 T cell receptor beta chains reported below all come from one sample, sequenced in a study of early T cells in non-severe SARS-CoV-2 infection. Each CDR3 protein gets one entry after TCRdb re-called the 5' RACE reads with MiXCR. This table holds about 39,000 distinct CDR3 sequences, 5.5% to 7% found once. The sequenced sample was whole blood, obtained at baseline. The source is an adult who was a healthcare worker with PCR-confirmed SARS-CoV-2 infection or an uninfected control (not recorded which).

This clonotype came up many times. The chain has TRBV20-1 and TRBJ2-5; tentatively, D is TRBD1 (5 bases). V lost 3 bases and J 2 bases, leaving 13 bases between the germline ends. Germline V gives CDR1 DFQATT, CDR2 SNEGSKA (reference sequence). This CDR3 has 14 amino acids. The CDR3 DNA reads TGCAGTGCTAGGGGGCTAAGCCTACAAGAGACCCAGTACTTC. Protein: CSARGLSLQETQYF.

This clonotype has ten or more counts. This chain links TRBV20-1 with TRBJ2-1; TRBD2 matches 12 bases. V was clipped by 0 bases and J by 4 bases; unmatched bases: 10. The germline CDR1 and CDR2 sequences are DFQATT and SNEGSKA (reference sequence). The CDR3 consists of 18 residues. The CDR3 sequence: CSARDFSGLAGGYNEQFF. The CDR3 coding sequence is TGCAGTGCTAGAGATTTTTCGGGACTAGCGGGCGGATACAATGAGCAGTTCTTC.

This clonotype has at least ten counts. This chain links TRBV19 with TRBJ2-2; 14 bases line up with TRBD2. Germline CDR1 is LNHDA and CDR2 is SQIVND (reference sequence). V dropped 5 bases and J dropped 4; count of bases not matched to a gene: 6. CDR3 size: 17 residues. CDR3 sequence: CASSRTSGGTSTGELFF. Here the CDR3 DNA reads TGTGCCAGTAGTCGGACTAGCGGGGGGACTAGCACCGGGGAGCTGTTTTTT.

Relative to its sample, this clonotype is medium-sized (0.01 to 0.1%). The chain is built from TRBV29-1 and TRBJ2-7, with D possibly TRBD2 on 6 matching bases. This CDR3 has 11 residues. Germline assignment: CDR1 SQVTM and CDR2 ANQGSEA. V lost 6 bases, J lost 7 bases, and 13 bases lay in between. The CDR3 here is CSVIHRGEQYF. CDR3 bases: TGCAGCGTGATTCATCGGGGGGAGCAGTACTTC.

This chain joins TRBV6-6 and TRBJ2-1; tentative D call: TRBD1 (8 bases). V was clipped by 6 bases and J by 5 bases, with 14 bases between them. In germline, CDR1 is MNHNY, CDR2 SVGAGI (reference sequence). This CDR3 contains 14 residues. CDR3 nucleotides: TGTGCCAGCAGAGCGGGACAGGCCAACAATGAGCAGTTCTTC. This gives the protein CASRAGQANNEQFF.

The table lists this clonotype with many counts. The genes are TRBV29-1 and TRBJ2-7; D might be TRBD1 (6 bases). Trimming removed 2 bases at V and 0 bases at J, with 14 bases between. This CDR3 has 15 residues. CDR1 is SQVTM, CDR2 ANQGSEA, per germline. The CDR3 sequence is CSVESVRDTSYEQYF. DNA of the CDR3: TGCAGCGTTGAATCGGTCCGGGACACCTCCTACGAGCAGTACTTC.

The chain joins TRBV10-3 to TRBJ2-1; no reliable D call. CDR3 length equals 11 residues. Germline V gene data show CDR1 as ENHRY and CDR2 as SYGVKD. V was clipped by 2 bases and J by 7 bases, with 3 bases between them. The CDR3 is CAISEQNEQFF. In DNA form, the CDR3 reads TGTGCCATCAGTGAGCAAAATGAGCAGTTCTTC.

Regarding this clonotype: One end of the junction does not line up with germline, which may come from a read error. The V call is TRBV11-1, the J call TRBJ2-3, with 9 bases matching TRBD1. This CDR3 contains 15 residues. Germline CDR1 SGHAT, CDR2 FQDESV (reference sequence). Written as DNA, the CDR3 is TGTGCCAGCAGTCAAGATACAGGGGGCACAGAAACGCAGTATTTT. Translating it yields CASSQDTGGTETQYF.

This clonotype was recorded at least ten times. The J gene is TRBJ2-7, the V gene TRBV12-3 or TRBV12-4, with a possible D match to TRBD2 (5 bases). The length of the CDR3 is 14 residues. Trimming pared 2 bases from V and 5 bases from J, leaving 13 bases between. The CDR3 DNA sequence: TGTGCCAGCAGTTTAACAGCGGATTTCGACGAGCAGTACTTC. It encodes CASSLTADFDEQYF.

This clonotype was picked up many times. This sequence joins TRBV10-3 and TRBJ2-3; 13 bases align to TRBD2. Trimming took 4 bases from V and 8 from J; bases not matched to a gene: 9. There are 16 residues in the CDR3. Germline lookup yields CDR1 ENHRY and CDR2 SYGVKD. CDR3 sequence reads: CAISAGLAGESGTQYF. The CDR3 DNA follows: TGTGCCATCAGTGCCGGACTAGCGGGAGAGAGCGGTACGCAGTATTTT.

This clonotype was counted at least ten times. V is TRBV4-1 and J is TRBJ2-7; D ambiguous. V lost 1 base and J lost 6, with 4 bases in between. Per germline, CDR1 MGHRA and CDR2 YSYEKL. The CDR3 has 11 amino acids. The CDR3 reads CASSQGLEQYF. As DNA, the CDR3 is TGCGCCAGCAGCCAAGGGCTCGAGCAGTACTTC.

This clonotype was observed at least ten times. This chain links TRBV7-9 with TRBJ2-1; tentative D call: TRBD1 (6 bases). Germline-derived CDR1 and CDR2 are SEHNR and FQNEAQ (reference sequence). The CDR3 has 12 amino acids. V was trimmed by 6 bases and J by 9 bases, leaving 12 bases between them. The CDR3 reads CASSYRVGEQFF. The CDR3 bases are TGTGCCAGCAGTTACAGGGTTGGTGAGCAGTTCTTC.

The table lists this clonotype with many counts. V is TRBV4-2 and J is TRBJ1-3; 8 bases align to TRBD1. The CDR3 is 17 residues long. Germline assignment: CDR1 LGHNA and CDR2 YNFKEQ. The V gene end was trimmed by 0 bases and the J gene end by 4 bases; junction bases not matched to a gene: 8. The CDR3 spells CASSQDVGQGVGNTIYF. CDR3 sequence (DNA): TGTGCCAGCAGCCAAGATGTCGGACAGGGTGTAGGAAACACCATATATTTT.

This clonotype was seen many times. This chain joins TRBV7-2 and TRBJ2-3; D may be TRBD2 (6 bases). The CDR3 spans 16 residues. Deletions cut 5 bases from V and 6 bases from J, with 21 bases between. CDR1 and CDR2 from the germline V gene are SGHTA and FQGNSA. The CDR3 reads CASSPGRRAYWDTQYF. The CDR3 DNA follows: TGTGCCAGCAGCCCGGGGAGGAGGGCTTACTGGGATACGCAGTATTTT.

This clonotype has at least ten counts. The chain carries TRBV28 and TRBJ2-4; 9 positions agree with TRBD1. Unmatched junction bases numbered 6, after V lost 7 bases and J lost 2 bases. Germline CDR1 MDHEN, CDR2 SYDVKM. There are 15 residues in the CDR3. This CDR3 reads CASTTGGSSKNIQYF. The CDR3 DNA reads TGTGCCAGCACCACAGGGGGCTCGTCCAAAAACATTCAGTACTTC.

This clonotype was detected many times. The V and J genes are TRBV7-6 and TRBJ2-1, with D unclear. Trimming left V 4 bases short and J 8 bases short, with 21 bases between. CDR1 and CDR2 from the germline V gene are SGHVS and FNYEAQ. This CDR3 is 16 amino acids long. Here the CDR3 DNA reads TGTGCCAGCAGCTCCACTGGTTCGTACCCCGGCTATGAGCAGTTCTTC. This gives the protein CASSSTGSYPGYEQFF.

This clonotype was picked up many times. J is TRBJ2-1 and V is TRBV7-9; D call uncertain. CDR1 and CDR2 (germline): SEHNR, FQNEAQ (reference sequence). Trimming shortened V by 4 bases and J by 9 bases, and 7 bases separated the two germline ends. The length of the CDR3 is 11 residues. The CDR3 region has the DNA TGTGCCAGCAGCTCCCTGACTGAGCAGTTCTTC. Amino acids: CASSSLTEQFF.

In its sample, this clonotype was seen many times. The chain is built from TRBV29-1 and TRBJ2-7; TRBD2 aligns across 7 bases. Per the germline V gene, CDR1 is SQVTM and CDR2 is ANQGSEA. The CDR3 has 12 amino acids. Trimming removed 4 bases from V and 7 bases from J; junction bases left unmatched: 7. Written as DNA, the CDR3 is TGCAGCGTTGGGGGAGGGAATCGGGAGCAGTACTTC. It translates to CSVGGGNREQYF.

This clonotype has a count of ten or more. This chain links TRBV6-5 with TRBJ1-2, with D hard to call. The CDR3 has 15 amino acids. Germline CDR1 and CDR2: MNHEY and SVGAGI. V shed 8 bases and J shed 0 bases, with 16 bases lying between them. CDR3 region: CASREDYLANYGYTF. In DNA, the CDR3 is TGTGCCAGCCGTGAAGACTATTTGGCTAACTATGGCTACACCTTC.

The sample holds many counts of this clonotype. This sequence joins TRBV5-6 and TRBJ2-3, with TRBD1 matching over 9 bases. This CDR3 comprises 16 residues. The germline V gene encodes CDR1 SGHDT and CDR2 YYEEEE. J was trimmed by 0 bases and V by 4 bases; bases with no gene match: 6. CDR3 bases: TGTGCCAGCAGCATCTACAGGGGGCCGAGCACAGATACGCAGTATTTT. Its protein is CASSIYRGPSTDTQYF.

The chain joins TRBV5-1 to TRBJ1-6; no clear D gene. Germline CDR1 SGHRS, CDR2 YFSETQ. V shed 0 bases and J shed 5 bases, with 6 bases lying between them. CDR3 length equals 14 residues. The CDR3 sequence is CASSLGADNSPLHF. The DNA for the CDR3 is TGCGCCAGCAGCTTGGGGGCCGATAATTCACCCCTCCACTTT.

This clonotype showed up many times. V and J are TRBV7-8 and TRBJ2-5; no clear D. V was cut by 2 bases and J by 5 bases, with 18 bases left in between. The CDR3 is 16 residues long. The germline V gene encodes CDR1 SGHVS and CDR2 FQNEAQ. The CDR3 DNA sequence: TGTGCCAGCAGCTTACCCCCCGGTGTGGGTCGGGAGACCCAGTACTTC. Protein: CASSLPPGVGRETQYF.

The chain joins TRBV19 to TRBJ2-5; no clear D gene. Trimming shortened V by 5 bases and J by 6 bases, and 22 bases separated the two germline ends. Germline V gene sequence: CDR1 LNHDA, CDR2 SQIVND (reference sequence). The CDR3 sequence is 16 residues long. CDR3 bases: TGTGCCAGTAGTTTCACCCCGGGTCCTCAAGCTAAGACCCAGTACTTC. Translation gives CASSFTPGPQAKTQYF. The full variable domain, rest sourced from reference TRBV19 and TRBJ2-5, is DGGITQSPKYLFRKEGQNVTLSCEQNLNHDAMYWYRQDPGQGLRLIYYSQIVNDFQKGDIAEGYSVSREKKESFPLTVTSAQKNPTAFYLCASSFTPGPQAKTQYFGPGTRLLVL.

This clonotype was observed at least ten times. The V gene is TRBV20-1, the J gene TRBJ1-1; no firm D call. V lost 5 bases and J 1 base, leaving 11 bases between the germline ends. CDR3 length equals 13 residues. Germline CDR1 is DFQATT and CDR2 is SNEGSKA (reference sequence). This chain's CDR3 is CSAGAGGNTEAFF. In nucleotides, the CDR3 is TGCAGTGCTGGAGCGGGCGGGAACACTGAAGCTTTCTTT.